This entry lists 8 T cell receptor beta chains sequenced from one sample in a study of blood T cell repertoires in COVID-19. Repertoires were generated with immunoSEQ multiplex PCR, while TCRdb's copy carries only in-frame clones and drops some. The sample includes approximately 50,000 clones, around 89% of them seen just once. Sequenced: peripheral blood. The receptors shown here come from a human donor in a cohort sampled during active COVID-19.

The V and J genes are TRBV4-3 and TRBJ2-7; D remains unclear. V was pared by 0 bases and J by 3 bases, with 12 bases between. CDR1 LGHNA and CDR2 YSLEER come from the germline V gene. The CDR3 length is 15 residues. CDR3 bases: TGCGCCAGCAGCCAAGATCGCCTAGGTTACTACGAGCAGTACTTC. Its translation is CASSQDRLGYYEQYF.

The gene calls are TRBV5-1 and TRBJ1-4; D is perhaps TRBD1 (6 bases). V was pared by 4 bases and J by 3 bases, with 16 bases between. Germline CDR1 and CDR2: SGHRS and YFSETQ. The CDR3 loop spans 16 amino acids. The CDR3 nucleotides are TGCGCCAGCAGCCCGAATACAGGGTTTGCTAATGAAAAACTGTTTTTT. Its protein product is CASSPNTGFANEKLFF.

This rearrangement joins TRBV7-8 to TRBJ2-7, with D maybe TRBD1 (6 bases). The V end lost 5 bases, the J end lost 7 bases, and 21 bases lay between the germline ends. This CDR3 has 15 amino acids. Germline lookup yields CDR1 SGHVS and CDR2 FQNEAQ. The CDR3 reads CASSPLQGPAQEQYF. CDR3 nucleotide sequence: TGTGCCAGCAGCCCCTTACAGGGCCCAGCGCAAGAGCAGTACTTC.

This chain connects TRBV28 to TRBJ1-2; TRBD1 matches at 7 bases. Per germline, CDR1 MDHEN and CDR2 SYDVKM. The CDR3 spans 16 residues. The ends lost 3 bases at V and 2 bases at J; junction bases unmatched: 9. CDR3 bases: TGTGCCAGCAGTTTGCCCAGACAGGGAATGAACTATGGCTACACCTTC. This gives the protein CASSLPRQGMNYGYTF.

DNA of the CDR3: TGTGCCAGCAGCTTGAGTCAGGGGGTAAAGACCCAGTACTTC. It encodes CASSLSQGVKTQYF. This sequence joins TRBV5-6 and TRBJ2-5, with 7 bases fitting TRBD1. The CDR3 runs 14 residues. Germline assignment: CDR1 SGHDT and CDR2 YYEEEE. V gave up 1 base and J gave up 6 bases; unmatched junction bases: 6.

The table lists this clone with a few counts. The V call is TRBV4-1, the J call TRBJ2-5; TRBD2 might be the D (6 bases). CDR1 and CDR2 (germline): MGHRA, YSYEKL. V was trimmed by 3 bases and J by 0 bases, leaving 14 bases between them. CDR3 length equals 16 residues. CDR3 region: CASSHRYSGNQETQYF. DNA of the CDR3: TGCGCCAGCAGCCATCGTTATAGCGGTAACCAAGAGACCCAGTACTTC.

The V call is TRBV3-1 (or the pseudogene TRBV3-2), the J call TRBJ2-1, with TRBD2 matching 9 bases. This CDR3 is 16 amino acids long. With 4 bases clipped from V and 9 bases from J, the junction kept 13 bases outside the gene matches. CDR1 and CDR2 (germline): LGHDT, YNNKEL (reference sequence). The CDR3 sequence is CASSPHLSGSWSEQFF. The CDR3 bases are TGTGCCAGCAGCCCCCATCTTAGCGGGAGCTGGAGTGAGCAGTTCTTC.

This clone was observed a single time. The chain employs TRBV6-6 and TRBJ1-2, with a possible D match to TRBD1 (5 bases). V was cut by 6 bases and J by 0 bases, with 14 bases left in between. This CDR3 has 15 amino acids. Germline V gene data show CDR1 as MNHNY and CDR2 as SVGAGI (reference sequence). CDR3 DNA: TGTGCCAGCAGCCACCCAACGACAGCTAACTATGGCTACACCTTC. Protein sequence: CASSHPTTANYGYTF.